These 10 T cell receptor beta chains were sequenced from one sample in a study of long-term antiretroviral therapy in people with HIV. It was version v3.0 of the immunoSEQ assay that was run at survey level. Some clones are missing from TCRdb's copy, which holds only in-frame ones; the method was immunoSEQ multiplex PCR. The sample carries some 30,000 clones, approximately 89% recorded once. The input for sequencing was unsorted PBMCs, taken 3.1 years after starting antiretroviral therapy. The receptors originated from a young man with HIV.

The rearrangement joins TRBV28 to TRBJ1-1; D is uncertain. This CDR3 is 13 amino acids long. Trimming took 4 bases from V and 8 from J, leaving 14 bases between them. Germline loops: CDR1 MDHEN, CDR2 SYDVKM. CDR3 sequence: CASSSQTRAEAFF. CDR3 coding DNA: TGTGCCAGCAGTTCCCAAACACGGGCCGAAGCTTTCTTT.

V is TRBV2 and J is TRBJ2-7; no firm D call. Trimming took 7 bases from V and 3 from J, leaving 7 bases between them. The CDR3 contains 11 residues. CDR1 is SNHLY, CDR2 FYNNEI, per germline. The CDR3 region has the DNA TGTGCCAGCAACCAGGACTACGAGCAGTACTTC. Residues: CASNQDYEQYF.

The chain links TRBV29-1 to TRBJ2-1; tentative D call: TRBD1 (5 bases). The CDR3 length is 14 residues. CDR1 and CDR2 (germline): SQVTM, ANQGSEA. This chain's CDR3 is CRGKGRSSYNEQFF. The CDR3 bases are TGCAGGGGAAAGGGGCGGAGCTCCTACAATGAGCAGTTCTTC.

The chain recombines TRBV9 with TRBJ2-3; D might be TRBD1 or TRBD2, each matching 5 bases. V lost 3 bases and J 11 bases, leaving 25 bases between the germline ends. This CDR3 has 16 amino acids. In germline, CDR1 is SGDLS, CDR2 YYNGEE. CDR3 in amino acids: CASSARQGPPMGLQYF. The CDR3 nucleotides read TGTGCCAGCAGCGCCCGCCAGGGACCGCCTATGGGATTGCAGTATTTT.

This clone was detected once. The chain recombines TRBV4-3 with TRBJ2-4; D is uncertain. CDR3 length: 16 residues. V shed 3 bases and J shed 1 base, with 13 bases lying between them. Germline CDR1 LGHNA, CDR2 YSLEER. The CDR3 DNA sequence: TGCGCCAGCAGCCAGAGCTGGGGATTTGCCAAAAACATTCAGTACTTC. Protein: CASSQSWGFAKNIQYF.

The CDR3 here is CSAPRGPIDNEQFF. CDR3 coding DNA: TGCAGCGCACCTAGGGGGCCCATCGACAATGAGCAGTTCTTC. The chain recombines TRBV29-1 with TRBJ2-1; TRBD1 matches at 7 bases. CDR1 SQVTM and CDR2 ANQGSEA come from the germline V gene. The CDR3 contains 14 residues. With 7 bases clipped from V and 5 bases from J, the junction kept 11 bases outside the gene matches.

The CDR3 nucleotides read TGTGCCAGCAGAGACAGGGTTGGGGAAAAACTGTTTTTT. Its protein product is CASRDRVGEKLFF. This sequence joins TRBV6-5 and TRBJ1-4; 7 bases line up with TRBD1. The germline V gene encodes CDR1 MNHEY and CDR2 SVGAGI. V trimming: 6 bases; J trimming: 8 bases; junction bases outside the gene matches: 6. This CDR3 region has 13 residues.

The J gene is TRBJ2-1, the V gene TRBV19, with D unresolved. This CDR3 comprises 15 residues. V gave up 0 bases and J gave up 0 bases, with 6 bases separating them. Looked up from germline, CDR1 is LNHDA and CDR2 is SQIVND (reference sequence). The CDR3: CASSIDASSYNEQFF. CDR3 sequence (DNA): TGTGCCAGTAGTATAGACGCGAGCTCCTACAATGAGCAGTTCTTC.

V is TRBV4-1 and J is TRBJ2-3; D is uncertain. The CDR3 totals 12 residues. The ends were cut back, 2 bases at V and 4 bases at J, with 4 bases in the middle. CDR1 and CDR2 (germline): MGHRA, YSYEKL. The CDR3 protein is CASSQSPDTQYF. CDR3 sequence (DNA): TGCGCCAGCAGCCAATCCCCAGATACGCAGTATTTT.

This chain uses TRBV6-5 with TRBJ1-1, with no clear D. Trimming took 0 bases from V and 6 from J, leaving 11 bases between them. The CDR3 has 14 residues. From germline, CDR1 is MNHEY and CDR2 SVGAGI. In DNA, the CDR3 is TGTGCCAGCAGTTACTCAGGTCACAGCTCTGAAGCTTTCTTT. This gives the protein CASSYSGHSSEAFF.